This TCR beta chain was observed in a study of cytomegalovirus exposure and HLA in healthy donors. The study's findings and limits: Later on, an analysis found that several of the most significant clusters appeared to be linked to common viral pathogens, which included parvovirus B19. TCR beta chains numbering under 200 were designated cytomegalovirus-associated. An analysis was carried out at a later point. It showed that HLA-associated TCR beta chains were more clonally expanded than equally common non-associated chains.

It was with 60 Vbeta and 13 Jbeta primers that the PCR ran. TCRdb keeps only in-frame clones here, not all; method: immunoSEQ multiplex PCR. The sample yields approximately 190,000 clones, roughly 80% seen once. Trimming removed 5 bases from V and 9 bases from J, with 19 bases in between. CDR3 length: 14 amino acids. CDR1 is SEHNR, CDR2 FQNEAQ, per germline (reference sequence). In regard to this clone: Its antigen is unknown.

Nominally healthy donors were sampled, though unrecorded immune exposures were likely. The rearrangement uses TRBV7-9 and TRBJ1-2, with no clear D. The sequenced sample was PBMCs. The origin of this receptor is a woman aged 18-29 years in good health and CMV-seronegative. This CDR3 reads CASSMTSAPWSYTF. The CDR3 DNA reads TGTGCCAGCAGCATGACTAGCGCCCCGTGGAGCTACACCTTC. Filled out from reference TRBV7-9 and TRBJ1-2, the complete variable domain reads DTGVSQNPRHKITKRGQNVTFRCDPISEHNRLYWYRQTLGQGPEFLTYFQNEAQLEKSRLLSDRFSAERPKGSFSTLEIQRTEQGDSAMYLCASSMTSAPWSYTFGSGTRLTVV.